The source of this TCR beta chain is a study of ipilimumab plus nivolumab after autologous stem cell transplantation. About the research overall: Median doses per patient: roughly five ipilimumab, roughly 8 nivolumab.

The study's findings and limits: The authors say TCR, Treg and microbiome findings warrant further study.

In regard to this clone: The target antigen is unknown.

Checkpoint therapy with ipilimumab 1 mg/kg began 14 to 28 days after transplant. Patients received nivolumab 3 mg/kg at weeks 1, 4, 7, 10, then fortnightly to week 26. V was clipped by 4 bases and J by 8 bases; unmatched bases: 13. The CDR3 sequence is 16 residues long. CDR1 is GTSNPN and CDR2 is SVGIG in the germline V gene (reference sequence). The repertoire was sequenced with immunoSEQ multiplex PCR; TCRdb's copy has only in-frame clones and lacks some. The sample has over 2,000 clones, 60% to 80% seen once. This clonotype originated in a male donor with multiple myeloma. This material consisted of PBMCs, taken in a trial of ipilimumab plus nivolumab as post-transplant consolidation. The J gene is TRBJ2-2, the V gene TRBV30; 10 nucleotides match TRBD1. CDR3 DNA: TGTGCCTGGAATGTTGGGACAGGGGTTCTTGGGGGGGAGCTGTTTTTT. Protein: CAWNVGTGVLGGELFF.